The following is a TCR beta chain sequence with its context. What it binds is unknown. This entry belongs to a study of Ad26.COV2.S vaccination and SARS-CoV-2 variants. Study-wide findings and caveats: Placebo and vaccine recipients had non-spike TCR breadth that was similar.

Method: immunoSEQ multiplex PCR; TCRdb's copy keeps in-frame clones and lacks some. The sample lists 300,000 to 500,000 clones, roughly nine tenths occurring once. Per germline, CDR1 SNHLY and CDR2 FYNNEI. The ends were cut back, 6 bases at V and 1 base at J, with 9 bases in the middle. This CDR3 contains 13 residues. Treatment denoted: some 20 received Ad26.COV2.S at low or high dose, single or two shots; 5 received placebo; per-sample allocation not given. On day 63 after the first injection, vaccine and placebo recipients gave samples. It was Wuhan-strain SARS-CoV-2 spike that the Ad26 vaccine vector expressed.

V gene TRBV2 combines with J gene TRBJ2-5; tentatively, D is TRBD1 (6 bases). Source: peripheral blood, taken in a trial of Ad26.COV2.S vaccine versus placebo. This TCR came from a person between 18 and 65 years old who received the Ad26.COV2.S COVID-19 vaccine or a placebo. The CDR3 loop is CASSRDTQETQYF. CDR3 coding DNA: TGTGCCAGCAGCAGGGACACCCAAGAGACCCAGTACTTC.